Below are 28 T cell receptor beta chains sequenced from a single sample in a study of post-analysis software for immune sequencing data. Study-wide points: TRBV segments more frequent in patients than in controls numbered several and included TRBV5-6, TRBV5-1 and TRBV20-1.

Built from TCR beta cDNA, the libraries had unique molecular identifiers in them. TCRdb ran MiXCR on the PCR reads and lists one entry per CDR3 protein. The sample contains about 540,000 distinct CDR3 sequences, around 36% of which appear only once. The antigens for these receptors are not known. Sequenced material: blood. All receptors derive from a girl aged 2-17 years with multiple sclerosis.

The chain carries TRBV5-1 and TRBJ2-7; D unclear. V was pared by 4 bases and J by 1 base, with 12 bases between. The CDR3 sequence is 14 residues long. In germline, CDR1 is SGHRS, CDR2 YFSETQ. CDR3 loop: CASSLRPGSYEQYF. The CDR3 bases are TGCGCCAGCAGCCTGAGGCCGGGTTCCTACGAGCAGTACTTC.

This chain uses TRBV7-9 with TRBJ1-2, with no clear D. Germline lookup yields CDR1 SEHNR and CDR2 FQNEAQ (reference sequence). The CDR3 has 10 amino acids. Trimming removed 5 bases at V and 7 bases at J, with 5 bases between. The CDR3 coding sequence is TGTGCCAGCAGCCAGGTTGGCTACACCTTC. The encoded protein is CASSQVGYTF.

The J gene is TRBJ2-1, the V gene TRBV15, with D perhaps matching TRBD2 (5 bases). The CDR3 loop spans 16 amino acids. The ends were cut back, 3 bases at V and 7 bases at J, with 19 bases in the middle. In germline, CDR1 is LNHNV, CDR2 YYDKDF (reference sequence). DNA of the CDR3: TGTGCCACCAGCAGGACCCAATTTGACGGGATTAATGAGCAGTTCTTC. Translation: CATSRTQFDGINEQFF.

The table lists this clonotype with a few counts. The J gene is TRBJ2-4, the V gene TRBV12-3 or TRBV12-4; a weak D match, TRBD2 (5 bases). This CDR3 has 15 residues. V lost 7 bases, J lost 0 bases, and 13 bases lay in between. The CDR3 region is CASMSRGLAKNIQYF. Written as DNA, the CDR3 is TGTGCCAGCATGTCGCGCGGACTAGCCAAAAACATTCAGTACTTC.

This sequence joins TRBV9 and TRBJ1-1; D is unresolved. The CDR3 totals 15 residues. The germline gives CDR1 SGDLS, CDR2 YYNGEE. V lost 3 bases to trimming and J lost 5 bases, with 17 bases between them. The CDR3 is CASSALLPAGTEAFF. The CDR3 region has the DNA TGTGCCAGCAGCGCGCTTCTCCCGGCGGGGACTGAAGCTTTCTTT.

The chain's CDR3 is CASSDPGLLSYEQYF. CDR3 DNA: TGCGCCAGCAGTGACCCGGGACTTCTATCCTACGAGCAGTACTTC. This sequence joins TRBV10-2 and TRBJ2-7; TRBD2 is a possible D gene (6 bases). This CDR3 region has 15 residues. The V gene's germline CDR1 is WSHSY and CDR2 SAAADI. Trimming left V 3 bases short and J 1 base short, with 13 bases between.

This clonotype was seen a few times. This chain connects TRBV3-1 to TRBJ1-2; D not resolved. The CDR3 totals 15 residues. Germline CDR1 reads LGHDT; CDR2 reads YNNKEL (reference sequence). The germline V and J ends were trimmed by 4 bases and 1 base, with 13 bases remaining between them. DNA of the CDR3: TGTGCCAGCAGCCCCGCGGGTGGGGTTAACTATGGCTACACCTTC. Encoded protein: CASSPAGGVNYGYTF.

This clonotype appeared many times. This chain links TRBV24-1 with TRBJ2-2; TRBD1 is a possible D gene (7 bases). The CDR3 has 15 residues. Germline V gene lookup returns CDR1 KGHDR and CDR2 SFDVKD. Trimming cost V 9 bases and J 2 bases, with 15 bases left between them. CDR3 DNA: TGTGCCACCGGAAGGACAGGACTAAACACCGGGGAGCTGTTTTTT. It translates to CATGRTGLNTGELFF.

About this clonotype itself: The junction shows a germline mismatch at one end, possibly a read error. V usage is TRBV6-1 and J usage is TRBJ2-4, with D uncertain. The germline CDR1 and CDR2 sequences are MNHNS and SASEGT. The CDR3 consists of 13 residues. Written as DNA, the CDR3 is TGTACCAGCAGTGAAGTAGCAGAAAACATTCAGTACTTC. This gives the protein CTSSEVAENIQYF.

The rearrangement uses TRBV5-1 and TRBJ1-2; D is possibly TRBD1 (5 bases). V was shortened by 2 bases and J by 7 bases, with 9 bases between the two germline ends. Germline lookup yields CDR1 SGHRS and CDR2 YFSETQ. The CDR3 covers 12 residues. The CDR3 region is CASSFPGGGYTF. CDR3 DNA: TGCGCCAGCAGCTTTCCGGGGGGTGGCTACACCTTC. The full variable domain, rest sourced from reference TRBV5-1 and TRBJ1-2, is KAGVTQTPRYLIKTRGQQVTLSCSPISGHRSVSWYQQTPGQGLQFLFEYFSETQRNKGNFPGRFSGRQFSNSRSEMNVSTLELGDSALYLCASSFPGGGYTFGSGTRLTVV.

The chain links TRBV7-9 to TRBJ2-4; no reliable D call. The CDR3 length is 15 residues. Germline CDR1 SEHNR, CDR2 FQNEAQ (reference sequence). The V and J ends lost 2 bases and 1 base respectively, with 9 bases between them. CDR3 DNA: TGTGCCAGCAGCTTAAACTTGGGCGCCAAAAACATTCAGTACTTC. Its translation is CASSLNLGAKNIQYF.

The sample holds a few counts of this clonotype. This chain uses TRBV9 with TRBJ2-7; 10 nucleotides match TRBD1. The J call is doubtful: the DNA matches TRBJ2-5 better. The CDR3 runs 14 residues. The germline gives CDR1 SGDLS, CDR2 YYNGEE. CDR3 in amino acids: CASSDMTGGETQYF. CDR3 DNA sequence: TGTGCCAGCAGCGATATGACAGGGGGCGAGACCCAGTACTTC.

The gene calls are TRBV10-3 and TRBJ1-5; D is undetermined. Germline loops: CDR1 ENHRY, CDR2 SYGVKD. The CDR3 has 14 residues. Trimming left V 3 bases short and J 2 bases short, with 8 bases between. The CDR3 protein is CAISDSRGNQPQHF. CDR3 coding DNA: TGTGCCATCAGTGATTCAAGAGGCAATCAGCCCCAGCATTTT.

Comment on this clonotype: Germline is not matched at one junction end, which may reflect a read error. The chain links TRBV20-1 to TRBJ2-7, with no clear D. From germline, CDR1 is DFQATT and CDR2 SNEGSKA (reference sequence). CDR3 length: 14 residues. The CDR3 loop is CSARDPGSTYVQYF. The CDR3 coding sequence is TGCAGTGCTAGAGATCCGGGCTCGACCTACGTGCAGTACTTC.

This clonotype appeared a few times. This chain connects TRBV6-5 to TRBJ2-5, with D perhaps matching TRBD2 (5 bases). CDR1 is MNHEY and CDR2 is SVGAGI in the germline V gene. CDR3 length: 12 amino acids. V was shortened by 6 bases and J by 6 bases, with 11 bases between the two germline ends. The CDR3 DNA reads TGTGCCAGCAGCCCGGACGGGAAGACCCAGTACTTC. Its protein product is CASSPDGKTQYF.

This clonotype was recorded once. The V and J genes are TRBV5-6 and TRBJ2-1; unclear D gene. The germline V gene encodes CDR1 SGHDT and CDR2 YYEEEE. V lost 4 bases to trimming and J lost 7 bases, with 21 bases between them. The CDR3 is made up of 16 amino acids. Here the CDR3 reads CASSVPTGWKGNEQFF. The CDR3, as DNA: TGTGCCAGCAGCGTACCGACCGGGTGGAAAGGTAATGAGCAGTTCTTC.

There are a few counts of this clonotype. CDR3 DNA: TGTGCCAGCAGCTTAGATTCAGTGGGATTGAACACTGAAGCTTTCTTT. It translates to CASSLDSVGLNTEAFF. The chain couples TRBV11-2 to TRBJ1-1; D is unclear. V shed 0 bases and J shed 0 bases, with 11 bases lying between them. The CDR3 is 16 amino acids. Germline CDR1 SGHAT, CDR2 FQNNGV.

This chain joins TRBV7-9 and TRBJ1-5; D is uncertain. The germline V gene encodes CDR1 SEHNR and CDR2 FQNEAQ (reference sequence). The CDR3 contains 13 residues. With 3 bases removed from V and 3 bases from J, the gap between germline ends came to 6 bases. In nucleotides, the CDR3 is TGTGCCAGCAGCTTGTTAAACAATCAGCCCCAGCATTTT. Translated: CASSLLNNQPQHF.

The chain couples TRBV3-1 to TRBJ2-7; 9 bases agree with TRBD2. The DNA end favors TRBJ2-4, so the J call may be wrong. Germline CDR1 and CDR2: LGHDT and YNNKEL (reference sequence). The CDR3 has 13 amino acids. CDR3 sequence: CASSVSGGGIQYF. CDR3 nucleotides: TGTGCCAGCAGCGTTAGCGGGGGAGGCATTCAGTACTTC.

This clonotype has just a few counts. This CDR3 reads CASSFRTNEKLFF. CDR3 DNA: TGTGCCAGCAGCTTTCGAACGAATGAAAAACTGTTTTTT. This rearrangement joins TRBV7-8 to TRBJ1-4; D gene unclear. Germline V gene sequence: CDR1 SGHVS, CDR2 FQNEAQ. The V gene lost 3 bases and the J gene lost 5 bases, with 7 bases spanning the gap. The CDR3 contains 13 residues.

This clonotype appeared a few times. At one boundary the junction diverges from the germline segment, which might be a read error. The chain recombines TRBV10-2 with TRBJ2-1; D gene unclear. Germline V lookup: CDR1 WSHSY, CDR2 SAAADI. This CDR3 has 12 amino acids. For the CDR3, the DNA is TGCGCCAGCAGTGACTCCGACAATGAGCAGTTCTTC. This gives the protein CASSDSDNEQFF.

This clonotype occurred once. Sequence at one end of the junction differs from germline and may be a read error. The chain links TRBV7-7 to TRBJ2-2; tentative D call: TRBD1 (6 bases). This CDR3 has 13 amino acids. The germline V gene has CDR1 SSHAT and CDR2 FNYEAQ (reference sequence). This CDR3 is CASRLDSSGELFF. Here the CDR3 DNA reads TGTGCTAGCAGACTGGACAGCAGTGGGGAGCTGTTTTTT. Filled out from reference TRBV7-7 and TRBJ2-2, the complete variable domain reads GAGVSQSPRYKVTKRGQDVTLRCDPISSHATLYWYQQALGQGPEFLTYFNYEAQPDKSGLPSDRFSAERPEGSISTLTIQRTEQRDSAMYRCASRLDSSGELFFGEGSRLTVL.

The rearrangement links TRBV10-1 to TRBJ2-1, with D unclear. The J call may be incorrect, as the DNA end agrees better with TRBJ2-7. This CDR3 region has 16 residues. Germline V gene lookup returns CDR1 WNHNN and CDR2 SYGVQD (reference sequence). The CDR3 coding sequence is TGCGCCAGCAGTGAATTCAGGAAAGGCTCCTACAATGAGCAGTACTTC. It specifies CASSEFRKGSYNEQYF.

The CDR3 protein is CASSSGQGIPYEQYF. Here the CDR3 DNA reads TGTGCCAGCAGTTCCGGACAGGGAATACCCTACGAGCAGTACTTC. The V call is TRBV12-3 or TRBV12-4, the J call TRBJ2-7, with 8 bases aligning to TRBD1. The trim removed 4 bases at V and 2 bases at J, leaving 7 bases unmatched. The CDR3 has 15 residues.

The CDR3 loop reads CSAEGESSYNEQFF. CDR3 coding DNA: TGCAGTGCTGAGGGGGAAAGCTCCTACAATGAGCAGTTCTTC. V usage is TRBV20-1 and J usage is TRBJ2-1; D is perhaps TRBD1 (6 bases). The CDR3 covers 14 residues. Per the germline V gene, CDR1 is DFQATT and CDR2 is SNEGSKA (reference sequence). Trimming took 5 bases from V and 0 from J, leaving 11 bases between them.

This clonotype has only a few counts. The rearrangement uses TRBV10-3 and TRBJ1-5; D may be TRBD1 (6 bases). Trimming cost V 10 bases and J 0 bases, with 22 bases left between them. This CDR3 is 17 amino acids long. Germline V gene data show CDR1 as ENHRY and CDR2 as SYGVKD. CDR3 amino acids: CATKGESNPYSNQPQHF. The CDR3 nucleotides are TGTGCCACCAAGGGGGAGTCCAACCCCTATAGCAATCAGCCCCAGCATTTT.

This clonotype has more than one count but fewer than ten. This chain uses TRBV9 with TRBJ2-1; 11 nucleotides agree with TRBD2. Germline values: CDR1 SGDLS, CDR2 YYNGEE. The V gene end was trimmed by 3 bases and the J gene end by 4 bases; junction bases not matched to a gene: 6. The CDR3 runs 16 residues. The chain's CDR3 is CASSALTSGGYNEQFF. The CDR3 DNA is TGTGCCAGCAGCGCCCTTACTAGCGGGGGTTACAATGAGCAGTTCTTC.

This clonotype came up many times. The V call is TRBV9, the J call TRBJ2-7; weak D call: TRBD1 (7 bases). There are 13 residues in the CDR3. V was trimmed by 10 bases and J by 2 bases, leaving 16 bases between them. Germline values: CDR1 SGDLS, CDR2 YYNGEE. The chain's CDR3 is CASGRGATYEQYF. In nucleotides, the CDR3 is TGTGCCTCGGGCAGGGGGGCGACCTACGAGCAGTACTTC. Looking up the rest from reference TRBV9 and TRBJ2-7 gives the full variable domain: DSGVTQTPKHLITATGQRVTLRCSPRSGDLSVYWYQQSLDQGLQFLIQYYNGEERAKGNILERFSAQQFPDLHSELNLSSLELGDSALYFCASGRGATYEQYFGPGTRLTVT.